The rows below give T cell receptor beta chains drawn from one sample of a study of Ad26.COV2.S vaccination and SARS-CoV-2 variants. The assay was immunoSEQ multiplex PCR, and TCRdb's table has in-frame clones only and misses some. Here the sample spans about 440,000 clones, roughly 91% being singletons. The material sequenced was peripheral blood, taken in a trial of Ad26.COV2.S vaccine versus placebo. The receptors were sampled from a person between 18 and 59 years old who received the Ad26.COV2.S COVID-19 vaccine or a placebo. Each CDR3 is given with its conserved first and last residue. D genes are given only for firm matches. A row's size may be missing; if present it is once, few, many or a size class.

j_call	d_call	clone_size	v_call	cdr3_aa	cdr3_nt
TRBJ2-3	TRBD1	NA	TRBV7-2	CASSRTGTAPTDTQYF	TGTGCCAGCAGCAGGACAGGGACAGCACCCACAGATACGCAGTATTTT
TRBJ2-4	NA	NA	TRBV19	CASRDQGSKNIQYF	TGTGCCAGTAGAGACCAGGGGTCCAAAAACATTCAGTACTTC
TRBJ2-1	TRBD2	NA	TRBV9	CASSVGGSGDYNEQFF	TGTGCCAGCAGCGTAGGTGGTAGCGGGGATTACAATGAGCAGTTCTTC
TRBJ1-4	NA	NA	TRBV3-1/TRBV3-2	CASSYRSSLTLFF	TGTGCCAGCAGTTACAGGTCCTCCCTAACCCTGTTTTTT
TRBJ2-1	TRBD2	NA	TRBV14	CASSQVTSGMGNEQFF	TGTGCCAGCAGCCAAGTGACTAGCGGGATGGGAAATGAGCAGTTCTTC
TRBJ2-1	TRBD2	once	TRBV19	CASSIGVAGDLYEQFF	TGTGCCAGTAGTATTGGAGTAGCGGGAGATCTATATGAGCAGTTCTTC
TRBJ2-2	TRBD1	NA	TRBV5-1	CASTRQGRAGELFF	TGCGCCAGCACCAGACAGGGTAGGGCCGGGGAGCTGTTTTTT
TRBJ2-1	NA	NA	TRBV5-1	CASSPVTNSPEQFF	TGCGCCAGCAGCCCAGTAACGAACAGTCCTGAGCAGTTCTTC
TRBJ2-1	TRBD2	NA	TRBV28	CASSSHERGPYNEQFF	TGTGCCAGCAGTTCACATGAGCGGGGCCCCTACAATGAGCAGTTCTTC
TRBJ2-1	NA	NA	TRBV7-2	CASIQRGIPNEQFF	TGTGCCAGCATCCAGAGAGGGATCCCAAATGAGCAGTTCTTC
TRBJ1-3	TRBD1	NA	TRBV28	CASSLWGQGAGNTIYF	TGTGCCAGCAGTTTATGGGGACAGGGGGCTGGAAACACCATATATTTT
TRBJ2-6	TRBD1	NA	TRBV14	CASSQGWTGPGANVLTF	TGTGCCAGCAGCCAAGGCTGGACAGGGCCTGGGGCCAACGTCCTGACTTTC
TRBJ1-6	NA	NA	TRBV2	CASSEANIGVYNSPLHF	TGTGCCAGCAGTGAAGCGAATATAGGGGTCTATAATTCACCCCTCCACTTT
TRBJ2-4	NA	NA	TRBV6-2/TRBV6-3	CASSYSPGGGKNIQYF	TGTGCCAGCAGTTACAGCCCCGGCGGTGGCAAAAACATTCAGTACTTC
TRBJ2-2	NA	NA	TRBV10-3	CAISEPQGGGTGELFF	TGTGCCATCAGTGAGCCTCAGGGGGGAGGTACCGGGGAGCTGTTTTTT
TRBJ2-2	TRBD1	NA	TRBV7-2	CASSLERQGTNTGELFF	TGTGCCAGCAGCTTGGAGAGACAGGGAACGAACACCGGGGAGCTGTTTTTT
TRBJ2-2	TRBD2	NA	TRBV15	CATSSVLAGEAGELFF	TGTGCCACCAGCAGCGTCCTAGCGGGAGAGGCCGGGGAGCTGTTTTTT
TRBJ1-6	TRBD1	few	TRBV5-6	CASSSRERDRFNSPLHF	TGTGCCAGCAGCTCGAGGGAACGGGACAGATTTAATTCACCCCTCCACTTT
TRBJ1-1	NA	NA	TRBV19	CASTLGGNTEAFF	TGTGCCAGTACCCTGGGGGGGAACACTGAAGCTTTCTTT
TRBJ1-1	TRBD1	NA	TRBV19	CASRERDRRVMNTEAFF	TGTGCCAGTAGGGAACGGGACAGGAGAGTAATGAACACTGAAGCTTTCTTT
TRBJ2-5	NA	NA	TRBV27	CASSLIAERQETQYF	TGTGCCAGCAGTCTCATAGCGGAGCGGCAAGAGACCCAGTACTTC
TRBJ2-2	TRBD1	NA	TRBV4-2	CASSNLLGQLTGELFF	TGTGCCAGCAGTAACTTATTGGGACAGCTCACCGGGGAGCTGTTTTTT